Listed below are T cell receptor beta chains from one sample, sequenced in a study of blood T cell repertoires in COVID-19. Some clones are missing from TCRdb's copy, which holds only in-frame ones; the method was immunoSEQ multiplex PCR. Here the sample spans about 200,000 clones, over 85% being singletons. Sequenced sample: PBMCs or T cells enriched from blood (not recorded which). The receptor set was obtained from a woman aged 25-40 years with acute COVID-19. Each CDR3 is given with its conserved first and last residue. A D gene is named only where the DNA matches it firmly. Not every row has a clone size; where given, it reads once, few, many or a size class.

clone_size	v_call	j_call	d_call	cdr3_nt	cdr3_aa
.	TRBV19	TRBJ2-5	.	TGTGCCAGTAGTCCCGGACAGCCTTTTCAAGAGACCCAGTACTTC	CASSPGQPFQETQYF
.	TRBV20-1	TRBJ2-7	.	TGCAGTGCTAACCGGGGGTACGAGCAGTACTTC	CSANRGYEQYF
once	TRBV3-1/TRBV3-2	TRBJ1-6	.	TGTGCCAGCAGCCAAGGGAGCTCCTATAATTCACCCCTCCACTTT	CASSQGSSYNSPLHF
once	TRBV5-8	TRBJ1-6	TRBD1	TGTGCCAGCAGCGCGGGGACAGTGAATAATTCACCCCTCCACTTT	CASSAGTVNNSPLHF
.	TRBV6-5	TRBJ1-2	.	TGTGCCAGCAGTTCGCGGGGGGCGGACTATGGCTACACCTTC	CASSSRGADYGYTF
.	TRBV28	TRBJ1-4	TRBD1	TGTGCCAGCACCACACCGGGACAGGGGACGAGAGCTAATGAAAAACTGTTTTTT	CASTTPGQGTRANEKLFF
.	TRBV27	TRBJ2-7	.	TGTGCCAGCAGTTTGGGCGTCGGGATGGGGCAGTACTTC	CASSLGVGMGQYF
.	TRBV7-2	TRBJ1-2	.	TGTGCCAGCAGCACACCGCCCGGCAAATGGAGCTATGGCTACACCTTC	CASSTPPGKWSYGYTF
.	TRBV18	TRBJ1-1	.	TGTGCCAGCTCACCAGTCACAGTGAACACTGAAGCTTTCTTT	CASSPVTVNTEAFF
.	TRBV4-2	TRBJ2-5	TRBD2	TGTGCCAGCAGCCAAGAAGGAAGCGGGGGGCGAAAAGAGACCCAGTACTTC	CASSQEGSGGRKETQYF
.	TRBV10-3	TRBJ2-5	TRBD1	TGTGCCATCAGTGCACACCGGGACAGGGAAGAGACCCAGTACTTC	CAISAHRDREETQYF